This TCR beta chain was sequenced during a study of identical twins. Whole-study results and caveats: Excess sharing between twins was weaker in beta out-of-frame sequences. Instead of following the same donors, the conclusions were based on cross-sectional statistical analysis.

Healthy Caucasian individuals made up all the donors. MiXCR, applied by TCRdb to the 5' RACE reads, yields one record per CDR3 protein. The sample lists 420,000 or so distinct CDR3 sequences, 18% occurring once. Turning to this clonotype: Its target is not known.

Sequenced sample: naive T cells sorted from blood. This TCR came from a man between 45 and 60 years old in good health.

The CDR3 bases are TGTGCCAGCGTGGGACAGTTGAATGAAAAACTGTTTTTT. As protein: CASVGQLNEKLFF. This chain uses TRBV28 with TRBJ1-4, with 7 bases fitting TRBD1. The V gene's germline CDR1 is MDHEN and CDR2 SYDVKM. The CDR3 runs to 13 residues. Unmatched junction bases numbered 5, after V lost 8 bases and J lost 5 bases.